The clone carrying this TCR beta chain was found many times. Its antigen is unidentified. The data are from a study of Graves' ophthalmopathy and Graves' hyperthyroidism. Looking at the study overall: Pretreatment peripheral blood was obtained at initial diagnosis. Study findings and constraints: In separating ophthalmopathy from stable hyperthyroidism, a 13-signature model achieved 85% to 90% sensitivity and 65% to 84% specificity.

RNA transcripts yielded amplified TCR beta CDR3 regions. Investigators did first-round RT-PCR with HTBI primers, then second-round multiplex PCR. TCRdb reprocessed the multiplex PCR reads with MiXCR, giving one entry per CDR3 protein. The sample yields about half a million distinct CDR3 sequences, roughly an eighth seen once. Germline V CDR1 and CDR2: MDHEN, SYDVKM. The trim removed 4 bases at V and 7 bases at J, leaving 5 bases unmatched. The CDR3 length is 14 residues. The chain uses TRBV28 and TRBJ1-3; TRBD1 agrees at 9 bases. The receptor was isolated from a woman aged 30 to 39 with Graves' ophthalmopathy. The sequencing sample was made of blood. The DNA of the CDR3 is TGTGCCAGCAGTTCTGGGACAGGGATCAACACCATATATTTT. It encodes CASSSGTGINTIYF.